These 24 T cell receptor beta chains came from one sample sequenced in a study of cytomegalovirus exposure and HLA in healthy donors. Primers included in the PCR were 60 Vbeta and 13 Jbeta primers. TCRdb keeps only in-frame clones here, not all; method: immunoSEQ multiplex PCR. In the table there are over 150,000 clones, 80% to 90% of which are singletons. The sequenced material came from PBMCs. These receptors all come from a woman between 25 and 40 years old in good health and CMV-seropositive.

The CDR3 coding sequence is TGTGCCAGCAGCTCCCACTCCCTCCCCAAGTACTTC. Its protein is CASSSHSLPKYF. The rearrangement uses TRBV7-6 and TRBJ2-7; no definite D call. Germline CDR1 is SGHVS and CDR2 is FNYEAQ. The CDR3 is 12 residues long. The V end was cut by 4 bases, the J end by 11 bases, with 15 bases between.

J is TRBJ1-1 and V is TRBV18; no reliable D call. The germline gives CDR1 KGHSH, CDR2 LQKENI. This CDR3 has 14 amino acids. V shed 2 bases and J shed 7 bases, with 14 bases lying between them. CDR3 region: CASSPKAGAGEAFF. The CDR3 DNA sequence: TGTGCCAGCTCACCAAAAGCAGGAGCGGGTGAAGCTTTCTTT.

In this sample, this clone turned up once. J is TRBJ1-5 and V is TRBV7-9, with TRBD1 as a possible D gene (6 bases). The CDR3 is 15 amino acids. The V end lost 1 base, the J end lost 4 bases, and 11 bases lay between the germline ends. The germline V gene encodes CDR1 SEHNR and CDR2 FQNEAQ (reference sequence). CDR3 residues: CASSLGGGPNQPQHF. CDR3 in DNA: TGTGCCAGCAGCTTAGGAGGGGGACCTAATCAGCCCCAGCATTTT.

This clone occurred once. The chain combines TRBV4-1 with TRBJ2-1; D perhaps matches TRBD1 (5 bases). The V and J ends lost 4 bases and 2 bases respectively, with 12 bases between them. The CDR3 runs to 15 residues. Per germline, CDR1 MGHRA and CDR2 YSYEKL. CDR3: CASSLPGWAYNEQFF. The CDR3, as DNA: TGCGCCAGCAGCCTCCCAGGGTGGGCCTACAATGAGCAGTTCTTC.

This rearrangement joins TRBV7-9 to TRBJ2-7; D unclear. CDR1 is SEHNR, CDR2 FQNEAQ, per germline (reference sequence). The CDR3 has 11 residues. The V and J ends lost 1 base and 5 bases respectively, with 3 bases between them. The CDR3 loop is CASSLDNEQYF. The CDR3 DNA reads TGTGCCAGCAGCTTAGATAACGAGCAGTACTTC.

For the CDR3, the DNA is TGTGCCAGTAGGCCAGGGAGCACAGATACGCAGTATTTT. This translates into CASRPGSTDTQYF. The gene calls are TRBV19 and TRBJ2-3; a possible D gene is TRBD1 (5 bases). Trimming removed 6 bases at V and 0 bases at J, with 7 bases between. The CDR3 length is 13 residues. Looked up from germline, CDR1 is LNHDA and CDR2 is SQIVND (reference sequence).

This clone has a handful of counts. The chain has TRBV4-1 and TRBJ2-1, with 8 bases fitting TRBD1. The CDR3 is 14 amino acids. The V gene's germline CDR1 is MGHRA and CDR2 YSYEKL. V dropped 1 base and J dropped 7; count of bases not matched to a gene: 3. CDR3 amino acids: CASSQGTGINEQFF. CDR3 nucleotide sequence: TGCGCCAGCAGCCAAGGGACAGGGATTAATGAGCAGTTCTTC.

The chain uses TRBV11-2 and TRBJ2-5; 7 nucleotides agree with TRBD2. There are 16 residues in the CDR3. The trim removed 3 bases at V and 4 bases at J, leaving 11 bases unmatched. CDR1 and CDR2 from the germline V gene are SGHAT and FQNNGV. CDR3 in amino acids: CASSFNAGTSAETQYF. The CDR3 bases are TGTGCCAGCAGCTTTAATGCCGGAACTAGCGCAGAGACCCAGTACTTC.

The chain employs TRBV11-2 and TRBJ2-7, with 8 bases lining up with TRBD1. V was clipped by 5 bases and J by 1 base; unmatched bases: 4. Germline V gene data show CDR1 as SGHAT and CDR2 as FQNNGV. The CDR3 covers 14 residues. The CDR3: CASSPRTGSYEQYF. DNA for the CDR3: TGTGCCAGCAGCCCTCGGACAGGGTCCTACGAGCAGTACTTC.

This sequence joins TRBV6-5 and TRBJ2-1, with 9 nucleotides matching TRBD2. The CDR3 is made up of 15 amino acids. Trimming took 6 bases from V and 2 from J; bases not matched to a gene: 5. Germline loops: CDR1 MNHEY, CDR2 SVGAGI. The CDR3 reads CASSSSGGTYNEQFF. The CDR3, as DNA: TGTGCCAGCAGCTCGAGCGGGGGGACCTACAATGAGCAGTTCTTC.

This chain connects TRBV6-1 to TRBJ1-1; 7 bases are shared with TRBD1. The CDR3 runs to 10 residues. V shed 7 bases and J 10 bases; nucleotides not matched to a gene: 3. Germline-derived CDR1 and CDR2 are MNHNS and SASEGT. The CDR3 region has the DNA TGTGCCAGCAAGGGGGCCACAGCTTTCTTT. Translation gives CASKGATAFF.

This chain links TRBV2 with TRBJ2-7; D possibly corresponds to TRBD2 (6 bases). CDR1 and CDR2 from the germline V gene are SNHLY and FYNNEI. V was pared by 7 bases and J by 0 bases, with 16 bases between. The CDR3 sequence is 15 residues long. The CDR3 here is CASIGWDLLSYEQYF. The CDR3 DNA follows: TGTGCCAGCATCGGGTGGGACTTACTCTCCTACGAGCAGTACTTC.

This chain uses TRBV2 with TRBJ2-7; 9 bases match TRBD2. J lost 9 bases, V lost 2 bases, and 11 bases had no gene match. The CDR3 is made up of 15 amino acids. Germline CDR1 is SNHLY and CDR2 is FYNNEI. The CDR3 region has the DNA TGTGCCAGCAGTGAACTCCCTAGCGGGGCGTTCGTGCAGTACTTC. The encoded protein is CASSELPSGAFVQYF.

The gene calls are TRBV7-2 and TRBJ2-1; maybe TRBD1 (7 bases). Per germline, CDR1 SGHTA and CDR2 FQGNSA. Trimming removed 5 bases from V and 9 bases from J, with 20 bases in between. This CDR3 comprises 15 residues. CDR3 in DNA: TGTGCCAGCAGCCCGGACAGGTCAATGGGGGGTGAGCAGTTCTTC. Its protein product is CASSPDRSMGGEQFF.

DNA for the CDR3: TGTGCCAGCAGCTTAATTGAAAGAGTGAACACTGAAGCTTTCTTT. Translation: CASSLIERVNTEAFF. V usage is TRBV7-9 and J usage is TRBJ1-1; D unclear. This CDR3 has 15 residues. The germline V gene encodes CDR1 SEHNR and CDR2 FQNEAQ (reference sequence). V shed 2 bases and J shed 0 bases, with 10 bases lying between them.

The gene calls are TRBV28 and TRBJ2-2; 12 bases line up with TRBD2. The CDR3 spans 16 residues. Trimming removed 6 bases from V and 3 bases from J; junction bases left unmatched: 5. Germline loops: CDR1 MDHEN, CDR2 SYDVKM. The CDR3 bases are TGTGCCAGCAGGGCTAGCGGGGGGGCGTACACCGGGGAGCTGTTTTTT. Its translation is CASRASGGAYTGELFF.

This chain uses TRBV25-1 with TRBJ1-1; D not certain. The CDR3 runs to 14 residues. V was clipped by 0 bases and J by 4 bases, with 9 bases between them. Germline CDR1 MGHDK, CDR2 SYGVNS. In nucleotides, the CDR3 is TGTGCCAGCAGTGAATATTCGGTGAGCACTGAAGCTTTCTTT. Its protein is CASSEYSVSTEAFF. Together with reference TRBV25-1 and TRBJ1-1, the CDR3 gives the full variable domain: EADIYQTPRYLVIGTGKKITLECSQTMGHDKMYWYQQDPGMELHLIHYSYGVNSTEKGDLSSESTVSRIRTEHFPLTLESARPSHTSQYLCASSEYSVSTEAFFGQGTRLTVV.

This clone was recorded once. V usage is TRBV15 and J usage is TRBJ2-3; a possible D gene is TRBD2 (5 bases). Germline-derived CDR1 and CDR2 are LNHNV and YYDKDF (reference sequence). The CDR3 runs to 14 residues. Trimming took 0 bases from V and 14 from J, leaving 18 bases between them. In DNA, the CDR3 is TGTGCCACCAGCAGAGATAGGGTCGACCGAGGAGGGTATTTT. It encodes CATSRDRVDRGGYF.

The chain carries TRBV9 and TRBJ1-2, with TRBD1 identical over 7 bases. Germline CDR1 is SGDLS and CDR2 is YYNGEE. There are 13 residues in the CDR3. V gave up 3 bases and J gave up 6 bases; unmatched junction bases: 5. CDR3 sequence reads: CASSASQGDGYTF. In DNA, the CDR3 is TGTGCCAGCAGCGCAAGCCAGGGGGATGGCTACACCTTC. The full variable domain, completed using reference TRBV9 and TRBJ1-2, is DSGVTQTPKHLITATGQRVTLRCSPRSGDLSVYWYQQSLDQGLQFLIQYYNGEERAKGNILERFSAQQFPDLHSELNLSSLELGDSALYFCASSASQGDGYTFGSGTRLTVV.

The sample holds a few counts of this clone. The chain carries TRBV18 and TRBJ1-2; maybe TRBD1 (6 bases). The CDR3 is 15 amino acids. Between the trimmed V and J ends, which lost 1 base and 5 bases, there was a span of 14 bases. Germline V gene data show CDR1 as KGHSH and CDR2 as LQKENI. The CDR3 sequence: CASSPREGGTYGYTF. The CDR3 nucleotides are TGTGCCAGCTCACCACGAGAAGGGGGAACGTATGGCTACACCTTC.

This chain's CDR3 is CATSLTGSGNTIYF. As DNA, the CDR3 is TGTGCCACCTCATTGACAGGGAGCGGAAACACCATATATTTT. V is TRBV6-5 and J is TRBJ1-3; 7 bases fit TRBD1. Germline assignment: CDR1 MNHEY and CDR2 SVGAGI. The CDR3 length is 14 residues. The trim removed 10 bases at V and 4 bases at J, leaving 10 bases unmatched.

The rearrangement uses TRBV2 and TRBJ2-6; D ambiguous. CDR3 length equals 15 residues. Germline-derived CDR1 and CDR2 are SNHLY and FYNNEI. Trimming took off 2 bases at V and 1 base at J, with 6 bases between the two ends. Here the CDR3 DNA reads TGTGCCAGCAGTGAAAATCTATCTGGGGCCAACGTCCTGACTTTC. Translated: CASSENLSGANVLTF.

The rearrangement uses TRBV5-4 and TRBJ1-3; 10 nucleotides line up with TRBD1. With 2 bases clipped from V and 0 bases from J, the junction kept 5 bases outside the gene matches. The CDR3 is 17 amino acids. CDR1 is SGHNT and CDR2 is YYREEE in the germline V gene (reference sequence). CDR3: CASSFDRGQSSGNTIYF. In DNA form, the CDR3 reads TGTGCCAGCAGCTTCGACAGGGGGCAGAGCTCTGGAAACACCATATATTTT.

This rearrangement joins TRBV5-8 to TRBJ2-7; 8 bases map to TRBD1. The CDR3 runs 13 residues. The trim removed 4 bases at V and 1 base at J, leaving 1 base unmatched. The V gene's germline CDR1 is SGHTS and CDR2 YDEGEE. The CDR3 is CASSRTGSYEQYF. The CDR3 nucleotides are TGTGCCAGCAGCCGGACAGGGTCCTACGAGCAGTACTTC.